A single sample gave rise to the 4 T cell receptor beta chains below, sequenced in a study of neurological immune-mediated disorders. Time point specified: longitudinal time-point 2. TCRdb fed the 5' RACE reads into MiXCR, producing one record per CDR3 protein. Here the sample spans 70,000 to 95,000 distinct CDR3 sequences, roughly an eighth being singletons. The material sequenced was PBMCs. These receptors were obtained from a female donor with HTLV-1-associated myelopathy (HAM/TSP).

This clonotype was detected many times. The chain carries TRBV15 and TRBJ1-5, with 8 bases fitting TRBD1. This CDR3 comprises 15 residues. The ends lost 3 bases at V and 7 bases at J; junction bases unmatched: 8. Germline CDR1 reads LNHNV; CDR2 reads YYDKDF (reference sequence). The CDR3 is CATSSVDRGGQPQHF. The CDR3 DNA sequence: TGTGCCACCAGCAGCGTCGACAGGGGAGGGCAGCCCCAGCATTTT.

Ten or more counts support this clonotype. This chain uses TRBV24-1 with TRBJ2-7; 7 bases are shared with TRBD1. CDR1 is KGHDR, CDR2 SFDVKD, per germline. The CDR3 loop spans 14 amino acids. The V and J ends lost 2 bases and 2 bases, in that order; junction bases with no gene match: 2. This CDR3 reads CATSDSDRAYEQYF. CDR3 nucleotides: TGTGCCACCAGTGATTCAGACAGGGCCTACGAGCAGTACTTC.

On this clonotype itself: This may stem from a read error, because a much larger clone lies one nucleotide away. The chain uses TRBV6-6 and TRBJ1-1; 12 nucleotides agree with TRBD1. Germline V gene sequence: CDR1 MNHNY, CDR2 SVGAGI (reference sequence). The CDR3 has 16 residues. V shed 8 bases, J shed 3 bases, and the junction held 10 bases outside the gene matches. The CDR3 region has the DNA TGTGCCAGCGGTTCGGGACAGGGGGCGCAGGACACTGAAGCTTTCTTT. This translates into CASGSGQGAQDTEAFF.

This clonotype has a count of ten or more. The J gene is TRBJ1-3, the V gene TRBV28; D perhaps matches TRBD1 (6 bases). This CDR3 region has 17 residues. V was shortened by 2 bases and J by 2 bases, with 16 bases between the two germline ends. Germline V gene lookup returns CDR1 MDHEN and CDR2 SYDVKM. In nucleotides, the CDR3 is TGTGCCAGCAGTTTAACCCCTCGTACAGGGACTGGAAACACCATATATTTT. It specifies CASSLTPRTGTGNTIYF.